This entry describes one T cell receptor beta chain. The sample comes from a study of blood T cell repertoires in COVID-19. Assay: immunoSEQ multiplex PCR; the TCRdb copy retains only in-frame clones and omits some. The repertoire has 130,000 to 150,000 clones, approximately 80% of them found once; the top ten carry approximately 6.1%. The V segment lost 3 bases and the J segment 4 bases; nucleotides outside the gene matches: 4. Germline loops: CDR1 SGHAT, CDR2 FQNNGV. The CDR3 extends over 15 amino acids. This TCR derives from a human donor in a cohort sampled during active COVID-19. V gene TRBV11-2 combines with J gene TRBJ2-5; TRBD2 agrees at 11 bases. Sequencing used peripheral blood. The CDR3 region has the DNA TGTGCCAGCAGCTTTACTAGCGGGGGAGGAGAGACCCAGTACTTC. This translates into CASSFTSGGGETQYF.